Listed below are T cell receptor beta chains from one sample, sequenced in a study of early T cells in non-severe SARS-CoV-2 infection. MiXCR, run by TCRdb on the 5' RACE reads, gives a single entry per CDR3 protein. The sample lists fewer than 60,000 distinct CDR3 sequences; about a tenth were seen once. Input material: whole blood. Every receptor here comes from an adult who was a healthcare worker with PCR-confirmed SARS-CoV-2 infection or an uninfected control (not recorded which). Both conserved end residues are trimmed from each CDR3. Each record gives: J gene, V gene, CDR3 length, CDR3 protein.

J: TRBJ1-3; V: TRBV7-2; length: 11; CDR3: ASSLSSGNTIY
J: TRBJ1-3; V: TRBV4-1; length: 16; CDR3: ASSQAGGRGLIGNTIY
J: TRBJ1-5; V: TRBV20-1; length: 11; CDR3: SARARGNQPQH
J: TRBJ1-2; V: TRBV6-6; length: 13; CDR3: ASTRDSIISWGYT
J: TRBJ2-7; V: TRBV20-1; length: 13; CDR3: SARDRQAFSYEQY
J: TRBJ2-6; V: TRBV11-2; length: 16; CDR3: ASSLLSLAGPGANVLT
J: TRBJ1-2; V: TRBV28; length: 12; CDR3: ASRSRSGFAGYT
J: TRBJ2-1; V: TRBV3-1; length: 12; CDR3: ASRTSGRYNEQF
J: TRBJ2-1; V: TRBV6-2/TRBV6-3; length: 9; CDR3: ASSYWGEQF
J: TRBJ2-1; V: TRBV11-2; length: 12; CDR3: ASSLASGRAKQF
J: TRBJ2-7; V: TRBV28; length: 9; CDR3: ASPTGREQY
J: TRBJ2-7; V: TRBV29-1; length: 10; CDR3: SCGHRGNEQY
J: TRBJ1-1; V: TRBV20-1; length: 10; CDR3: SARKPPTEAF
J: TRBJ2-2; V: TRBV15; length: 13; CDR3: ATSRDLARTGELF
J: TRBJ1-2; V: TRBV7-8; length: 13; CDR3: ASSSVGVSGYGYT
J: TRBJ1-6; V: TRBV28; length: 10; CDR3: ATMGFTGPLH
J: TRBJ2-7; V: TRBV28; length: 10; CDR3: ASRSTSYEQY